This T cell receptor beta chain was found in a study of blood T cell repertoires in COVID-19. Generated by immunoSEQ multiplex PCR, the TCRdb table keeps only in-frame clones and is missing some. The table lists 200,000 to 250,000 clones, approximately 84% of them singletons. The CDR3 sequence is 14 residues long. The V gene's germline CDR1 is MDHEN and CDR2 SYDVKM. The V gene lost 1 base and the J gene lost 10 bases, with 11 bases spanning the gap. The chain couples TRBV28 to TRBJ1-6, with D possibly TRBD1 on 6 matching bases. Sequencing input: peripheral blood. This receptor was obtained from a man aged 50 to 60 who had recovered from COVID-19. Written as DNA, the CDR3 is TGTGCCAGCAGTTTATCCAGGGGCAGCTCACCCCTCCACTTT. Translation gives CASSLSRGSSPLHF.